This TCR beta chain was captured by sequencing in a study of early T cells in non-severe SARS-CoV-2 infection. Study as a whole: Chains were not paired, and sequencing was done on bulk RNA from unsorted whole blood. Study-wide results and caveats: VDJdb matching skewed toward anti-spike CD8 responses, missing private and CD4 specificities.

This CDR3 spans 13 amino acids. With 6 bases clipped from V and 5 bases from J, the junction kept 6 bases outside the gene matches. The germline V gene has CDR1 SQVTM and CDR2 ANQGSEA. Comments on this clonotype: Its antigen is not known.

Attachment of unique molecular identifiers was made to individual cDNA molecules. TCRdb passed the 5' RACE reads through MiXCR, listing each CDR3 protein once. The data hold tens of thousands of distinct CDR3 sequences, with over 10% observed a single time. Sequencing was done on a sample of whole blood. The V gene is TRBV29-1, the J gene TRBJ2-7, with TRBD1 identical over 11 bases. The clonotype comes from an adult who was a healthcare worker with PCR-confirmed SARS-CoV-2 infection or an uninfected control (not recorded which). CDR3 nucleotide sequence: TGCAGCGTGAGGACAGGGGGCGGCGACGAGCAGTACTTC. Amino acid sequence: CSVRTGGGDEQYF.